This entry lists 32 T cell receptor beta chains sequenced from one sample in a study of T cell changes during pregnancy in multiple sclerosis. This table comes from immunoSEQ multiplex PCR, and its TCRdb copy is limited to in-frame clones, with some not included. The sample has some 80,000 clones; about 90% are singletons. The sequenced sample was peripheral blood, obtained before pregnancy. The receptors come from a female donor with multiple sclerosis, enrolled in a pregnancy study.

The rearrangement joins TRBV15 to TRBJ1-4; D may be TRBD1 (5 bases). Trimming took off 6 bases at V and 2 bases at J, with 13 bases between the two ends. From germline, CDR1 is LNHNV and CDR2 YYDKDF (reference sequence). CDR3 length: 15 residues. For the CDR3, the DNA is TGTGCCACCAGGCTGGGGGGAAGGACTAATGAAAAACTGTTTTTT. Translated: CATRLGGRTNEKLFF.

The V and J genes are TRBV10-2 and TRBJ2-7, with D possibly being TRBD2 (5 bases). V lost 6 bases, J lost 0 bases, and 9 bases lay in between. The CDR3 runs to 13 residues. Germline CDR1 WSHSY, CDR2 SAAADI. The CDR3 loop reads CASSPGISYEQYF. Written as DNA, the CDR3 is TGCGCCAGCAGCCCGGGGATCTCCTACGAGCAGTACTTC.

CDR3 DNA sequence: TGTGCCTGGAGTGGACTAGCGGGAAGCACAGATACGCAGTATTTT. It translates to CAWSGLAGSTDTQYF. The chain recombines TRBV30 with TRBJ2-3; 11 bases align to TRBD2. J was trimmed by 0 bases and V by 1 base; bases with no gene match: 0. The CDR3 has 15 residues. The germline gives CDR1 GTSNPN, CDR2 SVGIG (reference sequence).

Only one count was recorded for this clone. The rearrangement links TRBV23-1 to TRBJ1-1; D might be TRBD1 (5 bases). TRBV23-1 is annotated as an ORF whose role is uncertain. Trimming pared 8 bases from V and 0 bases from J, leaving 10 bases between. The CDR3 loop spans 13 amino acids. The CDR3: CASHGQLNTEAFF. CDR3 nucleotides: TGCGCCAGCCACGGACAACTGAACACTGAAGCTTTCTTT.

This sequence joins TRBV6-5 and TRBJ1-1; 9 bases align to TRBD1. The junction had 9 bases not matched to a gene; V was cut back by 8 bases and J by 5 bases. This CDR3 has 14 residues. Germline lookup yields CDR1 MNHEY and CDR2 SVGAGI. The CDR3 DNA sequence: TGTGCCAGCCTAAGAACAGGGGGCGGAACTGAAGCTTTCTTT. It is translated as CASLRTGGGTEAFF.

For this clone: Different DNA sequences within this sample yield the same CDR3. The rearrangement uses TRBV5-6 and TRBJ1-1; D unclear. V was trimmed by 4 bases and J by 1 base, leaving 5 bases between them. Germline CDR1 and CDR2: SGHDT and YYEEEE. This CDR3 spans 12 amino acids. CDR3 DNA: TGTGCCAGCAGCACGGGGAACACTGAAGCTTTCTTT. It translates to CASSTGNTEAFF.

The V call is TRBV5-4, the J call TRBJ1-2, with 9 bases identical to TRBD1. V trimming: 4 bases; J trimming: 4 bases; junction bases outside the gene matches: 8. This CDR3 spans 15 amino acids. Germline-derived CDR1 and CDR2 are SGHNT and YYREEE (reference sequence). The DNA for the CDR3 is TGTGCCAGCAGCAGGGGACAGGGCTGGGGCTATGGCTACACCTTC. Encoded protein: CASSRGQGWGYGYTF.

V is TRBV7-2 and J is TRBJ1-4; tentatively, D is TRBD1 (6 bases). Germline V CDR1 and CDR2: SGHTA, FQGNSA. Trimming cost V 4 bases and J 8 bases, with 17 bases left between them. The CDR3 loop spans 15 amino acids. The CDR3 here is CASSYRVDSPEKLFF. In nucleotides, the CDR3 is TGTGCCAGCAGCTATAGGGTGGACAGCCCCGAAAAACTGTTTTTT.

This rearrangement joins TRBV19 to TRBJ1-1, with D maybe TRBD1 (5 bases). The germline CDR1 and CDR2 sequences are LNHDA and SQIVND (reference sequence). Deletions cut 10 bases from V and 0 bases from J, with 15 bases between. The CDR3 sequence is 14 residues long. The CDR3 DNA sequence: TGTGCCACTCATCTCGGGGGGTTGAACACTGAAGCTTTCTTT. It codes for CATHLGGLNTEAFF.

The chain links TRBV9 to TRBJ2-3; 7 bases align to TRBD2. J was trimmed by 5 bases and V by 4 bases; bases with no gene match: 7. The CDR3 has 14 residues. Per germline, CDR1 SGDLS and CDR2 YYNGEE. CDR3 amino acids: CASSSTSWVDTQYF. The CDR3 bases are TGTGCCAGCAGCTCGACTAGCTGGGTAGATACGCAGTATTTT. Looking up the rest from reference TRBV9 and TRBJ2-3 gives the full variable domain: DSGVTQTPKHLITATGQRVTLRCSPRSGDLSVYWYQQSLDQGLQFLIQYYNGEERAKGNILERFSAQQFPDLHSELNLSSLELGDSALYFCASSSTSWVDTQYFGPGTRLTVL.

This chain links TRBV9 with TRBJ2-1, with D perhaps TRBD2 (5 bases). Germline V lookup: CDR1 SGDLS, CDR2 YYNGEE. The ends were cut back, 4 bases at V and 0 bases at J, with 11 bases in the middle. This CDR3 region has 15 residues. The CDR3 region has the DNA TGTGCCAGCAGCTCCGACGGGGACTCCTACAATGAGCAGTTCTTC. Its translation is CASSSDGDSYNEQFF.

CDR3 residues: CASRAGQIYNSPLHF. The CDR3 DNA follows: TGTGCCAGCAGGGCGGGACAGATCTATAATTCACCCCTCCACTTT. The chain is built from TRBV5-5 and TRBJ1-6; 7 bases line up with TRBD1. Per germline, CDR1 SGHKS and CDR2 YYEKEE (reference sequence). The ends lost 5 bases at V and 3 bases at J; junction bases unmatched: 5. This CDR3 has 15 residues.

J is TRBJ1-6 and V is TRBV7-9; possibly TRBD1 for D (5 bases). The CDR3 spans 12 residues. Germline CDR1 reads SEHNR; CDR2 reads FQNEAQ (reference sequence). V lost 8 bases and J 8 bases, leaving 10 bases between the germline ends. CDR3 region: CASGDWDSPLHF. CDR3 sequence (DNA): TGTGCCAGCGGGGACTGGGATTCACCCCTCCACTTT.

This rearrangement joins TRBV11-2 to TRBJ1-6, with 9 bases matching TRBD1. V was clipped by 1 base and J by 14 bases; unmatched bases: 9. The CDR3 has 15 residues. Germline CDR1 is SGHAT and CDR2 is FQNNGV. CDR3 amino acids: CASSLVSGQGKSLHF. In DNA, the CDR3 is TGTGCCAGCAGCTTAGTCTCGGGACAGGGTAAATCCCTCCACTTT. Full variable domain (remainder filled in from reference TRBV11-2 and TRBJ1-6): EAGVAQSPRYKIIEKRQSVAFWCNPISGHATLYWYQQILGQGPKLLIQFQNNGVVDDSQLPKDRFSAERLKGVDSTLKIQPAKLEDSAVYLCASSLVSGQGKSLHFGNGTRLTVT.

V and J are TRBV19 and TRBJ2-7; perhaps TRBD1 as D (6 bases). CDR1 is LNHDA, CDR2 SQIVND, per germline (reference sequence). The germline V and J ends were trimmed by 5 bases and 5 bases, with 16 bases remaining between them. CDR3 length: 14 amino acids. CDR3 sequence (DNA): TGTGCCAGTAGTCCACCGACAGGCCCCAACGAGCAGTACTTC. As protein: CASSPPTGPNEQYF. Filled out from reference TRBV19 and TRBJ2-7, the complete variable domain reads DGGITQSPKYLFRKEGQNVTLSCEQNLNHDAMYWYRQDPGQGLRLIYYSQIVNDFQKGDIAEGYSVSREKKESFPLTVTSAQKNPTAFYLCASSPPTGPNEQYFGPGTRLTVT.

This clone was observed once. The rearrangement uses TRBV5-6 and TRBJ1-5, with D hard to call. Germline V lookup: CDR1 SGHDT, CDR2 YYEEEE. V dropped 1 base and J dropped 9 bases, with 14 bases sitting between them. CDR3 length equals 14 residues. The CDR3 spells CASSLSRRLGPQHF. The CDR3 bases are TGTGCCAGCAGCTTGTCGAGGCGGTTGGGGCCCCAGCATTTT.

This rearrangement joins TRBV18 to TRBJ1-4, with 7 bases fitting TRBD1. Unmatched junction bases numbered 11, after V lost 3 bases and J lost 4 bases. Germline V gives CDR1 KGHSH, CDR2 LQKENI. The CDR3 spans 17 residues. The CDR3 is CASSPARGTEINEKLFF. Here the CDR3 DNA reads TGTGCCAGCTCACCGGCGAGGGGGACAGAGATTAATGAAAAACTGTTTTTT.

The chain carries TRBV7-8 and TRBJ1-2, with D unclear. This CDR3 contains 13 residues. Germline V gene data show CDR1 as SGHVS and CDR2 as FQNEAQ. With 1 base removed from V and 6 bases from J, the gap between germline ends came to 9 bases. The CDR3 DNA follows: TGTGCCAGCAGCTTAGTGGAGGCGAATGGCTACACCTTC. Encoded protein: CASSLVEANGYTF.

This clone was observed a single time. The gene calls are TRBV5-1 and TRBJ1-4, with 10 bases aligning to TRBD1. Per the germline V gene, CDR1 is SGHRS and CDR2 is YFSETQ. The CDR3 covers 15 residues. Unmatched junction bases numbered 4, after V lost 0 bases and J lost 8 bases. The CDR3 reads CASSLEGQGSEKLFF. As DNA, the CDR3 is TGCGCCAGCAGCTTGGAGGGACAGGGGAGCGAAAAACTGTTTTTT.

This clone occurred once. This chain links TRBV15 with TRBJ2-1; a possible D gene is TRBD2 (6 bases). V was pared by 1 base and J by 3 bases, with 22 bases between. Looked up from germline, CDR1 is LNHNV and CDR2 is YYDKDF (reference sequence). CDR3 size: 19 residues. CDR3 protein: CATSRASQGLLVLYNEQFF. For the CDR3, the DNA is TGTGCCACCAGCAGAGCCTCCCAGGGACTCCTTGTCCTCTACAATGAGCAGTTCTTC.

As DNA, the CDR3 is TGTGCCAGCAGCTCCCGACATACTGGAAACACCATATATTTT. Protein product: CASSSRHTGNTIYF. This rearrangement joins TRBV7-9 to TRBJ1-3; no firm D call. CDR3 size: 14 residues. The germline V gene has CDR1 SEHNR and CDR2 FQNEAQ (reference sequence). The germline V and J ends were trimmed by 4 bases and 2 bases, with 9 bases remaining between them.

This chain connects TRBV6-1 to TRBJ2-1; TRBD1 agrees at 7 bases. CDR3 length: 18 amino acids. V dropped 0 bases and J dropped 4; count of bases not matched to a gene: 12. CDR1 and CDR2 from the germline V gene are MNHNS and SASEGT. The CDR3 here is CASSEARFRGLSYNEQFF. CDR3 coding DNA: TGTGCCAGCAGTGAAGCGCGTTTCAGGGGGTTAAGTTACAATGAGCAGTTCTTC.

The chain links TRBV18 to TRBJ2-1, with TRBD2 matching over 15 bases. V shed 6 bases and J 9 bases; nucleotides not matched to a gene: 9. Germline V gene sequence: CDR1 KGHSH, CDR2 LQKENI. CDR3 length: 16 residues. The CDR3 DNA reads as TGTGCCAGCTCGGCGACCGGGACTAGCGGGGGGACTGAGCAGTTCTTC. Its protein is CASSATGTSGGTEQFF.

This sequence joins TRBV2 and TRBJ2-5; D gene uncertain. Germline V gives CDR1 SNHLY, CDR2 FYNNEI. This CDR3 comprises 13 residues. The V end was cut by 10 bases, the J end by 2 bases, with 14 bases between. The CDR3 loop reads CANSFGDQETQYF. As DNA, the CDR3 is TGTGCCAATTCTTTCGGAGATCAAGAGACCCAGTACTTC.

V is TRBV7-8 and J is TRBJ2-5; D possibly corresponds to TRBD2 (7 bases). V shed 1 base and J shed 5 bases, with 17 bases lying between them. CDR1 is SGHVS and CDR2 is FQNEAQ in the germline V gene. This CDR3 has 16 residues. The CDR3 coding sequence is TGTGCCAGCAGCTTAGGGCTATGGGGGGGGCTTGAGACCCAGTACTTC. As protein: CASSLGLWGGLETQYF. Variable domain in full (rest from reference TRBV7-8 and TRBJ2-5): GAGVSQSPRYKVAKRGQDVALRCDPISGHVSLFWYQQALGQGPEFLTYFQNEAQLDKSGLPSDRFFAERPEGSVSTLKIQRTQQEDSAVYLCASSLGLWGGLETQYFGPGTRLLVL.

In DNA form, the CDR3 reads TGCGCCAGCAGCTTGAAACCCGGGGGGGCCGGTCGGTACGAGCAGTACTTC. Translation: CASSLKPGGAGRYEQYF. The J gene is TRBJ2-7, the V gene TRBV5-1; 8 positions match TRBD2. Germline V gene lookup returns CDR1 SGHRS and CDR2 YFSETQ. The CDR3 length is 17 residues. The junction had 13 bases not matched to a gene; V was cut back by 1 base and J by 4 bases.

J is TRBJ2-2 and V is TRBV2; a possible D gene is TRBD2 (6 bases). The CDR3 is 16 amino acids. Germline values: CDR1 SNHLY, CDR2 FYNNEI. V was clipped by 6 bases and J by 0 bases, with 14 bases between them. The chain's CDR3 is CASRGFSGPNTGELFF. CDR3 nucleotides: TGTGCCAGCAGGGGATTTAGCGGCCCGAACACCGGGGAGCTGTTTTTT. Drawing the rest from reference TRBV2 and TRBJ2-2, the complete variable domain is EPEVTQTPSHQVTQMGQEVILRCVPISNHLYFYWYRQILGQKVEFLVSFYNNEISEKSEIFDDQFSVERPDGSNFTLKIRSTKLEDSAMYFCASRGFSGPNTGELFFGEGSRLTVL.

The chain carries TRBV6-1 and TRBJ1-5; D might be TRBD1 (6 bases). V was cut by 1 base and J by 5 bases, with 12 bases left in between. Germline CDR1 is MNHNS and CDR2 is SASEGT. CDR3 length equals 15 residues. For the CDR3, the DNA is TGTGCCAGCAGTGAAGTAGCAGGGGTGCATCAGCCCCAGCATTTT. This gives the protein CASSEVAGVHQPQHF.

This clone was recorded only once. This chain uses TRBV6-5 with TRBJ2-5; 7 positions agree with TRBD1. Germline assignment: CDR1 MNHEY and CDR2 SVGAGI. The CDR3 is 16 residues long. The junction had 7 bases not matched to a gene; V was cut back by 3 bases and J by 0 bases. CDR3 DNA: TGTGCCAGCAGTTATAGGGACAGTGGGTACCAAGAGACCCAGTACTTC. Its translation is CASSYRDSGYQETQYF.

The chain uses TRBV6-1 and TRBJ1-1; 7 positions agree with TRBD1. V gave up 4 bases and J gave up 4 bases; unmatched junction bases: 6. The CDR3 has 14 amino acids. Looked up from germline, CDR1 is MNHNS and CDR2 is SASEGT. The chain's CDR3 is CASSVTGSGTEAFF. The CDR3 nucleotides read TGTGCCAGCAGTGTGACAGGGTCGGGCACTGAAGCTTTCTTT.

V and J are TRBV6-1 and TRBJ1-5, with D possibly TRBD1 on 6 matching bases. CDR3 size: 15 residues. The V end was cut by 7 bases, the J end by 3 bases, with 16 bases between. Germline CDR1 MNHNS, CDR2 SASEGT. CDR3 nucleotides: TGTGCCAGCACATGGGCGACAGGATCCAATCAGCCCCAGCATTTT. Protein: CASTWATGSNQPQHF.

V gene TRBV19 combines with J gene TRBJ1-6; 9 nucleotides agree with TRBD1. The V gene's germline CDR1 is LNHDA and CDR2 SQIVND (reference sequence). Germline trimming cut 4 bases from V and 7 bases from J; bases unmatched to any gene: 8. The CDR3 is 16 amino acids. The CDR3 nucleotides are TGTGCCAGTAGTAACCGTTGGACAGGGGAAAATTCACCCCTCCACTTT. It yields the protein CASSNRWTGENSPLHF. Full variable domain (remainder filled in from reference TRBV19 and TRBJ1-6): DGGITQSPKYLFRKEGQNVTLSCEQNLNHDAMYWYRQDPGQGLRLIYYSQIVNDFQKGDIAEGYSVSREKKESFPLTVTSAQKNPTAFYLCASSNRWTGENSPLHFGNGTRLTVT.